Listed below are T cell receptor beta chains from one sample, sequenced in a study of T cells in localized non-small cell lung cancer. Generated by immunoSEQ multiplex PCR, the TCRdb table keeps only in-frame clones and is missing some. Of roughly 30,000 clones in the sample, 75% to 95% were seen once. The sequenced sample was peripheral blood, obtained before any cancer treatment. These receptors originate from a female donor over 55 with stage I lung adenocarcinoma. CDR3s include the opening cysteine and the closing phenylalanine or tryptophan. A D gene is named only where the DNA matches it firmly.

>TRBD1|14|TRBV9|TRBJ1-4
CASSVADRDEKLFF
TGTGCCAGCAGCGTAGCCGACAGGGATGAAAAACTGTTTTTT
>NA|15|TRBV19|TRBJ1-1
CASTSTWQDRTEAFF
TGTGCCAGTACCTCAACCTGGCAGGACAGAACTGAAGCTTTCTTT
>TRBD1|16|TRBV19|TRBJ2-6
CASSYTGGSGANVLTF
TGTGCCAGTAGTTACACAGGGGGAAGTGGGGCCAACGTCCTGACTTTC
>NA|14|TRBV6-1|TRBJ2-7
CASRDSQNRYEQYF
TGTGCCAGCAGAGATTCGCAAAACCGTTACGAGCAGTACTTC
>NA|18|TRBV30|TRBJ1-6
CAWSGFLGTSHVDSPPHF
TGTGCCTGGAGTGGTTTTTTGGGGACGTCCCACGTCGATTCACCCCCCCACTTT
>TRBD1|14|TRBV19|TRBJ2-5
CASSITGTEETQYF
TGTGCCAGTAGTATTACCGGGACAGAAGAGACCCAGTACTTC
>NA|15|TRBV19|TRBJ2-2
CASSRRARNTGELFF
TGTGCCAGTAGTCGAAGAGCCCGGAACACCGGGGAGCTGTTTTTT
>NA|12|TRBV11-2|TRBJ2-1
CASRSGLGGQFF
TGTGCCAGCAGGAGTGGATTGGGGGGGCAGTTCTTC
>NA|15|TRBV18|TRBJ1-1
CASSPRQVLGTEAFF
TGTGCCAGCTCACCGCGACAGGTCTTAGGCACTGAAGCTTTCTTT
>NA|15|TRBV6-5|TRBJ1-3
CASSYSPASGNTIYF
TGTGCCAGCAGTTACTCCCCGGCTTCTGGAAACACCATATATTTT
>NA|13|TRBV28|TRBJ1-4
CASLDRLNEKLFF
TGTGCCAGCCTTGACAGACTTAATGAAAAACTGTTTTTT
>NA|18|TRBV6-1|TRBJ1-1
CASSGNLWEGRRDTEAFF
TGTGCCAGCAGTGGAAATCTTTGGGAGGGGCGACGGGACACTGAAGCTTTCTTT